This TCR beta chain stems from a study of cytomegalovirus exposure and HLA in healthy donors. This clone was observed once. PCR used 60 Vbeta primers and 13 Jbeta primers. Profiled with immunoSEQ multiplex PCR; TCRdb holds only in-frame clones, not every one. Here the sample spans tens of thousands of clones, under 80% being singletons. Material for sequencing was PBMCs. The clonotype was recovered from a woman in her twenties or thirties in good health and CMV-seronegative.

The DNA of the CDR3 is TGTGCCAGCAGTGAAGGGGAGGTGGGTACGCAGTATTTT. It translates to CASSEGEVGTQYF. The J gene is TRBJ2-3, the V gene TRBV2; maybe TRBD2 (6 bases). The CDR3 loop spans 13 amino acids. Germline V gene data show CDR1 as SNHLY and CDR2 as FYNNEI. V gave up 1 base and J gave up 8 bases, with 10 bases separating them. The entire variable domain, with the rest obtained from reference TRBV2 and TRBJ2-3, is as follows: EPEVTQTPSHQVTQMGQEVILRCVPISNHLYFYWYRQILGQKVEFLVSFYNNEISEKSEIFDDQFSVERPDGSNFTLKIRSTKLEDSAMYFCASSEGEVGTQYFGPGTRLTVL.